The present T cell receptor beta chain was sequenced within a study of vaccination effects on CD4 cells after COVID-19 (dated by TCRdb to between 2021 and 2024). Background for the entire study: To identify antigen-specific CD4+ T cell clonotypes by their expansion, the ViraFEST assay first stimulated PBMC with viral peptide pools and then applied TCR sequencing. The Oncomine TCR Beta short-read assay on an Illumina iSeq 100 was used to sequence cultures from other donors in the study. A total of 10 COVID-19 convalescent patients and several SARS-CoV-2-naive healthy vaccine recipients were included in the full study. Each well held two million PBMC cultured in IMDM containing about 5.4% human AB serum, 8.5 to 10 IU/ml IL-2 and gentamicin, along with 10 ug/ml peptides. SARS-CoV-2 spike-specific CD4+ TCR repertoires were compared before and after mRNA vaccination in COVID-19 convalescent patients and in infection-naive vaccine recipients. Each participant got two doses of an mRNA SARS-CoV-2 vaccine, either BNT162b2 or mRNA-1273.

After more than 9 days of culture, CD4+ T cells were isolated with the EasySep CD4+ T cell isolation kit. None of the healthy vaccine recipients had a prior SARS-CoV-2 infection, which was confirmed by nucleocapsid antibody tests that came back negative both before and after vaccination. On days 3 and 7, half of the culture medium was replaced with fresh IL-2-containing medium. Unless noted otherwise, every peptide stimulation condition was cultured in triplicate wells. Using Ficoll-Paque Plus gradient centrifugation, PBMC were separated from whole blood and then either used fresh or cryopreserved at -140C. The QIAamp micro DNA kit was used to extract genomic DNA from the cultured CD4+ T cells. Receptor amplification or capture employed the immunoSEQ multiplex PCR assay. TCR beta CDR3 sequencing was performed on DNA from the cultured, isolated CD4+ T cells. From the authors' description of their analysis: Non-productive TCR sequences were discarded, and reads were trimmed to the CDR3 region, with only CDR3s of 7 or more amino acids retained. Antigen-specific clonotypes were identified using the MANAFEST web app by comparison of expansion in peptide wells against reference cultures. To count as positive, a clone had to show expansion at FDR<0.05 compared with the reference and with all other wells, an odds ratio above 5, and a frequency above 0.1% in two replicate wells. Clonotypes significantly expanded in SARS-CoV-2 spike wells and in at least one common cold coronavirus spike condition were defined as cross-reactive. Levenshtein distance calculated with the stringdist R package was used to assess CDR3 similarity, and unrooted trees were constructed with ape in R 3.6.1. TCRdb retrieved this table from immuneACCESS and kept in-frame rearrangements only. Not all clones are present; in checked studies, unresolved V genes account for under half, and no reason is known for the remainder. V, J and clone size are those of that table, while D and trimming were read from the DNA. The sample records some 36,000 clones, 65% to 70% of which are singletons. Jointly, the top ten make up 4% to 5% of the sample.

For CDR1 and CDR2, the germline V gene lists SGDLS and YYNGEE. Trimming leaves V shorter by 2 bases and J shorter by 7 bases, with the junction holding 16 bases beyond the gene matches. Spanning cysteine to phenylalanine, the CDR3 consists of 18 amino acids. The only DNA kept is the CDR3, 54 bases in frame from the first base. About this clone itself: No cognate antigen has been identified for it. Within one base of it there is no much larger clone, and no base qualities were kept.

The paper's findings and limits, for the study overall: The study was limited by a small number of convalescent patients and lacked early post-infection timepoints. In healthy vaccine recipients, vaccine-induced clones were almost all SARS-CoV-2 mono-reactive, with only 1 of 255 being cross-reactive with common cold coronaviruses. Marked clonal contraction was observed in both infection-induced and vaccine-induced clones at late post-vaccination timepoints, consistent with waning T cell responses.

The sequences come from CD4+ T cells from PBMCs cultured without peptide, collected before COVID-19 vaccination. The clonotype was recovered from a human donor who received a COVID-19 vaccine. The chain is made from TRBV9 and TRBJ2-1, with TRBD1 matching 9 junction bases. The sequenced DNA: TGTGCCAGCAGCGTTTTGGGGACAGGGACTATTTTAAGGAATGAGCAGTTCTTC. Translated, this gives CASSVLGTGTILRNEQFF.